These 17 T cell receptor beta chains originate from one sample sequenced in a study of T-cell reconstitution after alpha-beta-depleted transplantation in children. The library targeted TCRbeta and was prepared with unique molecular identifiers. Via MiXCR, TCRdb re-called the PCR reads, giving one row per CDR3 protein. The data hold hundreds of thousands of distinct CDR3 sequences, with roughly 15% observed a single time. The material was PBMCs, mostly from graft donor cells, obtained 360 days after TCRalphabeta/CD19-depleted stem cell transplant. The receptors here all came from a male patient between 2 and 10 years old who had a stem cell transplant for acute lymphoblastic leukemia, so the T cells may come from the graft donor.

This clonotype has only a few counts. The chain carries TRBV5-8 and TRBJ2-2; 7 bases are shared with TRBD1. Germline V CDR1 and CDR2: SGHTS, YDEGEE. This CDR3 spans 14 amino acids. Trimming took 4 bases from V and 6 from J; bases not matched to a gene: 6. The CDR3 reads CASSTGQLAGELFF. The CDR3 DNA follows: TGTGCCAGCAGCACGGGACAGTTGGCCGGGGAGCTGTTTTTT. The variable domain in full, with the rest retrieved from reference TRBV5-8 and TRBJ2-2, is EAGVTQSPTHLIKTRGQQATLRCSPISGHTSVYWYQQALGLGLQFLLWYDEGEERNRGNFPPRFSGRQFPNYSSELNVNALELEDSALYLCASSTGQLAGELFFGEGSRLTVL.

This clonotype was seen repeatedly, ten times or more. The chain recombines TRBV12-3 or TRBV12-4 with TRBJ2-5, with 13 positions matching TRBD2. V lost 5 bases and J lost 4; bases outside the gene matches: 4. The CDR3 totals 15 residues. CDR3 DNA: TGTGCCAGCAGTCCCGGACTAGCGGGAGTAGAGACCCAGTACTTC. As protein: CASSPGLAGVETQYF.

The chain couples TRBV11-2 to TRBJ2-5; possibly TRBD1 or TRBD2 for D (6 bases each). The V gene's germline CDR1 is SGHAT and CDR2 FQNNGV. CDR3 length: 15 residues. Trimming took 5 bases from V and 5 from J, leaving 18 bases between them. CDR3: CASSDRGGGWETQYF. In DNA form, the CDR3 reads TGTGCCAGCAGCGACCGTGGAGGGGGTTGGGAGACCCAGTACTTC.

V and J are TRBV4-1 and TRBJ2-7; D is unresolved. The CDR3 is 13 residues long. Germline values: CDR1 MGHRA, CDR2 YSYEKL. Trimming removed 5 bases from V and 2 bases from J, with 10 bases in between. The CDR3 bases are TGCGCCAGCAGCGGCGGTAGTCCCTACGAGCAGTACTTC. Translated: CASSGGSPYEQYF.

This clonotype was seen ten or more times. The chain links TRBV10-2 to TRBJ2-7; D call uncertain. The CDR3 is made up of 12 amino acids. The germline V gene has CDR1 WSHSY and CDR2 SAAADI. V was cut by 7 bases and J by 0 bases, with 7 bases left in between. CDR3 residues: CASMDPSYEQYF. In DNA, the CDR3 is TGCGCCAGCATGGACCCCTCCTACGAGCAGTACTTC.

This chain uses TRBV7-3 with TRBJ2-3; possible D gene TRBD2, 5 bases. From germline, CDR1 is SGHTA and CDR2 FQGTGA. CDR3 length: 15 residues. Trimming took off 0 bases at V and 4 bases at J, with 11 bases between the two ends. CDR3 bases: TGTGCCAGCAGCTTAACAGGGAGATACTCAGATACGCAGTATTTT. This sequence encodes CASSLTGRYSDTQYF.

This clonotype was recorded many times. The chain employs TRBV12-3 or TRBV12-4 and TRBJ1-2; TRBD1 matches at 8 bases. CDR3 length: 13 amino acids. V dropped 5 bases and J dropped 6; count of bases not matched to a gene: 5. CDR3 coding DNA: TGTGCCAGCAGTCTAAGGACAGGGAATGGCTACACCTTC. This gives the protein CASSLRTGNGYTF.

This clonotype was observed a few times. This chain connects TRBV2 to TRBJ1-3; D gene ambiguous. Trimming took off 4 bases at V and 0 bases at J, with 4 bases between the two ends. The CDR3 is made up of 13 amino acids. Germline V gene data show CDR1 as SNHLY and CDR2 as FYNNEI. The CDR3 bases are TGTGCCAGCAGTGGAGCCTCTGGAAACACCATATATTTT. Protein sequence: CASSGASGNTIYF.

This chain joins TRBV10-3 and TRBJ2-7; D uncertain. Germline CDR1 is ENHRY and CDR2 is SYGVKD. This CDR3 is built from 13 residues. Trimming pared 4 bases from V and 7 bases from J, leaving 14 bases between. CDR3 sequence (DNA): TGTGCCATCAGTGGGGTCTGGGCGAATGAGCAGTACTTC. Amino acid sequence: CAISGVWANEQYF.

This CDR3 is CASSLPPDPGDNEQFF. DNA for the CDR3: TGCGCCAGCAGCTTGCCTCCGGATCCGGGGGACAATGAGCAGTTCTTC. The J gene is TRBJ2-1, the V gene TRBV5-1, with D perhaps matching TRBD2 (6 bases). Per the germline V gene, CDR1 is SGHRS and CDR2 is YFSETQ. Deletions cut 1 base from V and 5 bases from J, with 16 bases between. This CDR3 is 16 amino acids long.

This clonotype was recorded a few times. The rearrangement links TRBV28 to TRBJ2-7; 7 positions agree with TRBD1. There are 21 residues in the CDR3. The J segment lost 0 bases and the V segment lost 1 base, leaving 21 bases of the junction unmatched. Germline V gene data show CDR1 as MDHEN and CDR2 as SYDVKM. CDR3 DNA: TGTGCCAGCAGTTTATTTATCTCCGTGACAGGGTTCGACTCGGCCTCCTACGAGCAGTACTTC. Its translation: CASSLFISVTGFDSASYEQYF.

This clonotype came up once. The rearrangement joins TRBV28 to TRBJ2-2; TRBD1 matches 7 bases. The CDR3 is made up of 15 amino acids. V lost 7 bases, J lost 7 bases, and 12 bases stayed unmatched. Germline V gene sequence: CDR1 MDHEN, CDR2 SYDVKM. CDR3: CASTFHRGRIGELFF. DNA for the CDR3: TGTGCCAGCACCTTCCACAGGGGTAGGATCGGGGAGCTGTTTTTT.

This clonotype was seen more than once but under ten times. The chain recombines TRBV5-1 with TRBJ2-6; D possibly matches TRBD1 or TRBD2 (5 bases each). Between the trimmed V and J ends, which lost 4 bases and 0 bases, there was a span of 14 bases. Germline V lookup: CDR1 SGHRS, CDR2 YFSETQ. The CDR3 contains 17 residues. CDR3 residues: CASSRGSSFSGANVLTF. Here the CDR3 DNA reads TGCGCCAGCAGCCGGGGCAGCTCCTTCTCTGGGGCCAACGTCCTGACTTTC.

The J gene is TRBJ2-1, the V gene TRBV7-9, with D possibly matching TRBD2 (6 bases). CDR3 length: 14 residues. Germline CDR1 and CDR2: SEHNR and FQNEAQ (reference sequence). The V gene lost 1 base and the J gene lost 8 bases, with 12 bases spanning the gap. This CDR3 is CASSLDAGSDEQFF. Here the CDR3 DNA reads TGTGCCAGCAGCTTAGATGCGGGGTCCGATGAGCAGTTCTTC.

There are many counts of this clonotype. CDR3 sequence: CATSREWGNEQFF. CDR3 DNA: TGTGCCACCAGCAGGGAGTGGGGCAATGAGCAGTTCTTC. V gene TRBV15 combines with J gene TRBJ2-1; no reliable D call. Germline CDR1 and CDR2: LNHNV and YYDKDF (reference sequence). The germline V and J ends were trimmed by 3 bases and 6 bases, with 9 bases remaining between them. The CDR3 is 13 residues long. The variable domain in full, completed from reference TRBV15 and TRBJ2-1, reads DAMVIQNPRYQVTQFGKPVTLSCSQTLNHNVMYWYQQKSSQAPKLLFHYYDKDFNNEADTPDNFQSRRPNTSFCFLDIRSPGLGDTAMYLCATSREWGNEQFFGPGTRLTVL.

The chain couples TRBV7-7 to TRBJ2-7; 13 bases are a match to TRBD2. Germline values: CDR1 SSHAT, CDR2 FNYEAQ (reference sequence). The CDR3 runs to 15 residues. The CDR3 reads CANSLGTSGKYEQYF. CDR3 sequence (DNA): TGTGCTAACAGCTTAGGGACTAGCGGGAAATACGAGCAGTACTTC. Filled out from reference TRBV7-7 and TRBJ2-7, the complete variable domain reads GAGVSQSPRYKVTKRGQDVTLRCDPISSHATLYWYQQALGQGPEFLTYFNYEAQPDKSGLPSDRFSAERPEGSISTLTIQRTEQRDSAMYRCANSLGTSGKYEQYFGPGTRLTVT.

The CDR3 DNA reads TGTGCCAGCAGAGCTTACCGTAGCGGGAGGGCCGGGAATGAGCAGTTCTTC. This encodes CASRAYRSGRAGNEQFF. V usage is TRBV6-2 or TRBV6-3 and J usage is TRBJ2-1; 11 nucleotides match TRBD2. The CDR3 is made up of 17 amino acids. CDR1 is MNHEY, CDR2 SVGEGT, per germline. V lost 6 bases and J lost 7; bases outside the gene matches: 14.